This is a list of T cell receptor beta chains from one sample in a study of blood T cells in healthy people across ages. Each CDR3 protein is one row after TCRdb ran MiXCR on the 5' RACE reads. The repertoire holds roughly 800,000 distinct CDR3 sequences, with 20% to 30% as singletons. The same specimen was also included in a second study, on T cells of mothers and their children.

Sequencing used blood. Receptor source: a boy under 18 in good health. Both conserved end residues are trimmed from each CDR3. The order of the fields is clone size, V gene, J gene, CDR3 protein. Expanded clones get a size class; other rows say once, few or many, or leave the size out.

abundance: few
v_gene: TRBV2
j_gene: TRBJ2-5
CDR3aa: ASSTGPQETQY

abundance: few
v_gene: TRBV2
j_gene: TRBJ1-5
CDR3aa: ASSETLQGARSNQPQH

abundance: few
v_gene: TRBV7-6
j_gene: TRBJ2-5
CDR3aa: ASSPAGVGETQY

abundance: NA
v_gene: TRBV15
j_gene: TRBJ2-7
CDR3aa: ATSRDHLYSYEQY

abundance: NA
v_gene: TRBV27
j_gene: TRBJ2-5
CDR3aa: ASSLGQVYKQY

abundance: NA
v_gene: TRBV5-1
j_gene: TRBJ1-4
CDR3aa: ASRFGLNEKLF

abundance: NA
v_gene: TRBV3-1
j_gene: TRBJ2-2
CDR3aa: ASSDLGKTGELF

abundance: NA
v_gene: TRBV20-1
j_gene: TRBJ2-7
CDR3aa: SAHPRTGDFYEQY

abundance: NA
v_gene: TRBV2
j_gene: TRBJ1-2
CDR3aa: ASSSTGISNGYT

abundance: NA
v_gene: TRBV7-9
j_gene: TRBJ2-7
CDR3aa: ASSDGLLSSYEQY

abundance: NA
v_gene: TRBV25-1
j_gene: TRBJ1-2
CDR3aa: ASSFRNGYT

abundance: NA
v_gene: TRBV5-1
j_gene: TRBJ1-4
CDR3aa: ASRRDRVGGEKLF

abundance: NA
v_gene: TRBV29-1
j_gene: TRBJ1-2
CDR3aa: SVYPSYT

abundance: few
v_gene: TRBV12-3/TRBV12-4
j_gene: TRBJ2-1
CDR3aa: ASRDGGYSYNEQF

abundance: NA
v_gene: TRBV5-1
j_gene: NA
CDR3aa: ASSFEGTYNEQF

abundance: few
v_gene: TRBV5-1
j_gene: TRBJ2-2
CDR3aa: ASSLETGGLNGELF

abundance: NA
v_gene: TRBV6-5
j_gene: TRBJ2-5
CDR3aa: ASSYSYAQETQY

abundance: few
v_gene: TRBV30
j_gene: TRBJ1-2
CDR3aa: AWSVQVNYGYT

abundance: few
v_gene: TRBV3-1
j_gene: TRBJ2-7
CDR3aa: ASSQGTYYYEQY

abundance: few
v_gene: TRBV20-1
j_gene: TRBJ2-5
CDR3aa: SARDWGTTTSSQETQY

abundance: NA
v_gene: TRBV11-2
j_gene: NA
CDR3aa: ASSLAVHSYEQY

abundance: NA
v_gene: TRBV20-1
j_gene: TRBJ1-5
CDR3aa: SAGTGDFSQPQH

abundance: NA
v_gene: TRBV28
j_gene: TRBJ2-7
CDR3aa: ASSFKGLAGDYEQY

abundance: NA
v_gene: TRBV6-6
j_gene: TRBJ1-5
CDR3aa: ASSYGALRDQPQH

abundance: NA
v_gene: TRBV6-1
j_gene: TRBJ2-1
CDR3aa: ASSPRSDNEQF

abundance: few
v_gene: TRBV20-1
j_gene: TRBJ2-5
CDR3aa: SARARGRVETQY

abundance: once
v_gene: TRBV20-1
j_gene: TRBJ2-7
CDR3aa: SARDPEATRYEQY

abundance: few
v_gene: TRBV3-1
j_gene: TRBJ2-5
CDR3aa: ASSQHFFLALLETQY

abundance: few
v_gene: TRBV20-1
j_gene: TRBJ1-1
CDR3aa: SARSTGNTEAF

abundance: few
v_gene: TRBV10-2
j_gene: TRBJ2-5
CDR3aa: ASSLSGLAGFAETQY

abundance: few
v_gene: TRBV29-1
j_gene: TRBJ1-2
CDR3aa: SVEGYNYGYT

abundance: NA
v_gene: TRBV3-1
j_gene: TRBJ1-2
CDR3aa: ASSQDKSYGYT

abundance: NA
v_gene: TRBV28
j_gene: TRBJ1-1
CDR3aa: AGRVRGLNTEAF

abundance: few
v_gene: TRBV7-9
j_gene: TRBJ2-6
CDR3aa: ASSFGTGIKDGANVLT

abundance: few
v_gene: TRBV19
j_gene: TRBJ1-2
CDR3aa: ASTTKDRFPYGYT

abundance: many
v_gene: TRBV7-8
j_gene: TRBJ2-1
CDR3aa: ASSLGQVYEQF

abundance: NA
v_gene: TRBV29-1
j_gene: TRBJ1-2
CDR3aa: SVIGDGYT

abundance: NA
v_gene: TRBV7-9
j_gene: NA
CDR3aa: ASSASPPGKRGEQY

abundance: NA
v_gene: TRBV12-3/TRBV12-4
j_gene: TRBJ2-3
CDR3aa: ASSLSSGGTDTQY

abundance: NA
v_gene: TRBV9
j_gene: TRBJ2-1
CDR3aa: ASSVGLLNEQF

abundance: NA
v_gene: TRBV10-1
j_gene: NA
CDR3aa: ASSQLQRGGSYEQY

abundance: NA
v_gene: TRBV6-2/TRBV6-3
j_gene: NA
CDR3aa: ASMLGTEQF

abundance: NA
v_gene: TRBV7-3
j_gene: TRBJ2-5
CDR3aa: ASSLPQVRGDWKTQY

abundance: NA
v_gene: TRBV12-3/TRBV12-4
j_gene: TRBJ1-1
CDR3aa: ASTLSGGFNTEAF

abundance: NA
v_gene: TRBV7-2
j_gene: TRBJ2-5
CDR3aa: ASSLWPDKETQY

abundance: many
v_gene: TRBV28
j_gene: TRBJ2-5
CDR3aa: ASTRWGETQY

abundance: once
v_gene: TRBV2
j_gene: TRBJ2-1
CDR3aa: ASSEDRGRVNEQF

abundance: few
v_gene: TRBV18
j_gene: TRBJ1-5
CDR3aa: ASSEQGSDQPQH